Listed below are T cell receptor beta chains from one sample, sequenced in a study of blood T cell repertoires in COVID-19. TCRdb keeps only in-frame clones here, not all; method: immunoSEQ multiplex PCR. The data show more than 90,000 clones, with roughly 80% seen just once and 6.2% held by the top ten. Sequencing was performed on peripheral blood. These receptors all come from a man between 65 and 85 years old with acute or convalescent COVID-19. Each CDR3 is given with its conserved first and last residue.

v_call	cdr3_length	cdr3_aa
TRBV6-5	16	CASSYSGEGPYNEQFF
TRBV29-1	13	CSEGGVGTDTQYF
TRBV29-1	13	CSVIQGAVEKLFF
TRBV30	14	CAWQQGFSGNTIYF
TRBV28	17	CASSPGTGISGANVLTF
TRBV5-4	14	CASSLGQESNTIYF
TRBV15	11	CATSLQWTQYF
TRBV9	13	CASSSGQQETQYF
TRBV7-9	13	CAVRKTGGEKLFF
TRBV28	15	CASIPGQLAANEQFF
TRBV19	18	CASSPSPTGTGDRETQYF
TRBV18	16	CASSLGGQGKNSPLHF
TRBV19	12	CASILAFYGYTF
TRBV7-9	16	CASSITRRGYTDTQYF
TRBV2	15	CASRAQALSSYEQYF
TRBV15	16	CATSRDLTSREETQYF
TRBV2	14	CASRGTGYNSPLHF
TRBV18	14	CASSPSQNPYEQYF
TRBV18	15	CASSQGGQGEYEQYF
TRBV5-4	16	CASSGTSGGAAYEQYF
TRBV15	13	CATSRDIEDEQYF
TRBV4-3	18	CASSQDWRGITNTGELFF
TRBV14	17	CASSQAPRRGRAGEAFF
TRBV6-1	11	CASTQNEKLFF
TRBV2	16	CASSGGPGGGSEKLFF
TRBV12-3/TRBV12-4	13	CASSTQGNTEAFF
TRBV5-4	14	CASSLGQGVDEQFF
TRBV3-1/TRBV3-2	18	CASSSRVFGGASYNEQFF
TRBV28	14	CASSLKSNSYEQYF
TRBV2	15	CASSESQGAPYGYTF
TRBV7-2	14	CASSLKQGRTEAFF
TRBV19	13	CASSTGQGYEQYF
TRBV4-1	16	CASSQERVASGNTIYF
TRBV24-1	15	CATSQTGTNYNEQFF
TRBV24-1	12	CATRRGTGELFF
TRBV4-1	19	CASSQDLSISSGSPDEQFF
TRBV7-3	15	CASSFPGTSWRKQYF
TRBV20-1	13	CSASTGWHSPLHF
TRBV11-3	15	CASSQGSATNEKLFF
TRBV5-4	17	CASSPGVAGGSAYEQYF
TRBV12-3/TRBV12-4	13	CASTTREHNEQFF
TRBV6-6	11	CASTLQETQYF
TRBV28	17	CASSLAGGKKVTYGYTF
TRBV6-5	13	CASSYSLGNTIYF
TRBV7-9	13	CASSLGTLNEQFF
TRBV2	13	CATRPREVDTQYF
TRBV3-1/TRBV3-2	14	CASSPRLASYEQYF
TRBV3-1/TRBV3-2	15	CASSDPAGLTDTQYF
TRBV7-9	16	CASSLDLAGRTDTQYF
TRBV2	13	CASNWDMEEKLFF
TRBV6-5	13	CASSVGGRGEQFF
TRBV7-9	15	CASSLASGQGQKLFF